This TCR beta chain is from a study of beta chain features in type 1 diabetes. Study in general: No age, gender or cell yield differences were seen between patients and healthy donors. Whole-study findings and limits: For patients, the naive, central memory and Treg TCRB repertoires appeared more alike than for healthy donors. Moderately but significantly shorter TCRB CDR3s were found in Type 1 diabetes patients in all four CD4+ subsets.

In the case of this clone: Its antigen is not identified.

Deletions cut 1 base from V and 6 bases from J, with 7 bases between. The CDR3 sequence is 13 residues long. In germline, CDR1 is SGHVS, CDR2 FQNEAQ. Donors contributed one heparinised blood draw apiece, averaging about 110 mL. The entirety of the isolated RNA underwent reverse transcription, so expressed TCRB transcripts were sequenced. Reads from naive, central memory and regulatory T cell samples averaged about 3.3 million. This table comes from immunoSEQ multiplex PCR, and its TCRdb copy is limited to in-frame clones, with some not included. The sample has 130,000 to 150,000 clones, roughly an eighth seen once.

This sequence joins TRBV7-8 and TRBJ2-1; D uncertain. The sequence was obtained from a man aged 18 to 29 with type 1 diabetes. The specimen sequenced was central memory CD4+ T cells from blood. The CDR3 region has the DNA TGTGCCAGCAGCTTAGTTGGCCGCAATGAGCAGTTCTTC. Protein sequence: CASSLVGRNEQFF.